This TCR beta chain was obtained from a study of blood T cell repertoires in COVID-19. Turning to the study itself: The United States, Italy and Spain were the sources of the acute and convalescent COVID-19 samples.

Authors' methods: Amplification from reference gene primers served as the basis for estimated nucleated cell counts. Method: immunoSEQ multiplex PCR; TCRdb's copy keeps in-frame clones and lacks some. V and J calls and clone size come straight from that table; D and trimming were deduced from the DNA. Found here are about 250,000 clones, approximately 85% of them singletons; the top ten hold approximately 5%. The CDR3 has 15 residues. CDR1 is SGHNT and CDR2 is YYREEE in the germline V gene (reference sequence). V lost 3 bases, J lost 2 bases, and 13 bases lay in between. Seattle participants joined during active infection and were tracked over time.

What was sequenced was peripheral blood. This TCR derives from an elderly woman with COVID-19, enrolled during active disease. V usage is TRBV5-4 and J usage is TRBJ2-3; a weak D match, TRBD1 (6 bases). The CDR3 nucleotides read TGTGCCAGCAGCTACAGGGCTGCCATCACAGATACGCAGTATTTT. This codes for CASSYRAAITDTQYF. Filled out from reference TRBV5-4 and TRBJ2-3, the complete variable domain reads ETGVTQSPTHLIKTRGQQVTLRCSSQSGHNTVSWYQQALGQGPQFIFQYYREEENGRGNFPPRFSGLQFPNYSSELNVNALELDDSALYLCASSYRAAITDTQYFGPGTRLTVL.